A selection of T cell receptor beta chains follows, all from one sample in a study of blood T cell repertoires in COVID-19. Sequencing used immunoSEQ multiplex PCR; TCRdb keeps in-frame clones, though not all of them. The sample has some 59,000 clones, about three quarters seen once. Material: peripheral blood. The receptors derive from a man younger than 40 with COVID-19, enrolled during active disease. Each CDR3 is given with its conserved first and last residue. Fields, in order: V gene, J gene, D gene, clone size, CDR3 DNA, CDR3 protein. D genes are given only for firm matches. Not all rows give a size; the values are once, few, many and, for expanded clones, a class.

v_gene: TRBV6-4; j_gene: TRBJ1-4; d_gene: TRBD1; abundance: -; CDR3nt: TGTGCCAGCAGTGACCCAGGGGGCATTAATGAAAAACTGTTTTTT; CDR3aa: CASSDPGGINEKLFF
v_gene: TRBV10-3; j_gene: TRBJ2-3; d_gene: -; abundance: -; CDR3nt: TGTGCCATCACCCCGACAGAGAGCACAGATACGCAGTATTTT; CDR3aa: CAITPTESTDTQYF
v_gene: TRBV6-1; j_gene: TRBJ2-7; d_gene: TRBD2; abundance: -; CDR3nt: TGTGCCAGCAGTGAGGCGTCGGGGCTTACTTCTAGCGGCTACGAGCAGTACTTC; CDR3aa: CASSEASGLTSSGYEQYF
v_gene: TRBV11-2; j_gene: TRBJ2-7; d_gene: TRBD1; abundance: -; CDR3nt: TGTGCCAGCAGCTTAGCTGTACCAGGGGGCATTTACGAGCAGTACTTC; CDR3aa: CASSLAVPGGIYEQYF
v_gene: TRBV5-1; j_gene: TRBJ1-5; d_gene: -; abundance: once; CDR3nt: TGCGCCAGCAGCTTGGAAGGGGTTGATCAGCCCCAGCATTTT; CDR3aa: CASSLEGVDQPQHF
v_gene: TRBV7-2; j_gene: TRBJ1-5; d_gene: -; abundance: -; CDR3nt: TGTGCCAGCAGCTTAATCGCCCAGGGTTTTTCGCCCCAGCATTTT; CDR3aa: CASSLIAQGFSPQHF
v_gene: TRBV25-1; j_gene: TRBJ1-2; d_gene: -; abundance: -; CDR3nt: TGTGCCAGCAGTGAACAGGGTAGCTATGGCTACACCTTC; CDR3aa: CASSEQGSYGYTF
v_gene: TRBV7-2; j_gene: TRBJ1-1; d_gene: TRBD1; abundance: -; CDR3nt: TGTGCCAGCAGTAAGGGACAGGGGTACACTGAAGCTTTCTTT; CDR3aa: CASSKGQGYTEAFF
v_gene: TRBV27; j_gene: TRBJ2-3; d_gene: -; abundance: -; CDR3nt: TGTGCCAGCAGTACCCGGGACTCCACAGATACGCAGTATTTT; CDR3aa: CASSTRDSTDTQYF
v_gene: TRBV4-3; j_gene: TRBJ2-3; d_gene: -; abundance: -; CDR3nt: TGCGCCAGCAGCCTTTCGCGAGGAGATACGCAGTATTTT; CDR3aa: CASSLSRGDTQYF
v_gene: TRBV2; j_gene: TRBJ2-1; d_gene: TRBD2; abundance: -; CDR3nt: TGTGCCAGCAGTCTAGCGGGACCGAGAACGCAGTTCTTC; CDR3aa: CASSLAGPRTQFF
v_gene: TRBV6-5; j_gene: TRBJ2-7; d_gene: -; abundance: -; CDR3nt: TGTGCCAGCATCTACTCCATGAACAGGGACGAGCAGTACTTC; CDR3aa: CASIYSMNRDEQYF
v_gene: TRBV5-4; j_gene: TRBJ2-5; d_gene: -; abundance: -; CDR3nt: TGTGCCAGCAGCTTGGCAGGGCAGGGAGGAGAGACCCAGTACTTC; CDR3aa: CASSLAGQGGETQYF
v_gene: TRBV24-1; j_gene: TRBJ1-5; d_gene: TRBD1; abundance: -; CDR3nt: TGTGCCACCAGTGTAGCAGGGGGGCCTGATCAGCCCCAGCATTTT; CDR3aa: CATSVAGGPDQPQHF
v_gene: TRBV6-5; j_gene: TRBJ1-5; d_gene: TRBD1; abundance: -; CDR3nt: TGTGCCAGCAGTTACTCGCGGACAGGGTCTCAGCCCCAGCATTTT; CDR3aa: CASSYSRTGSQPQHF
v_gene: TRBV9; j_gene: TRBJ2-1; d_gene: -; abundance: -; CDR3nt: TGTGCCAGCAGCGTAGCCGGGGTCTTCATTGGTGAGCAGTTCTTC; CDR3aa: CASSVAGVFIGEQFF
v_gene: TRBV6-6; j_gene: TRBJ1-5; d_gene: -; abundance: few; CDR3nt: TGTGCCAGCAGTCCCTTAACGATCGGGGTAGGAAATCAGCCCCAGCATTTT; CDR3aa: CASSPLTIGVGNQPQHF
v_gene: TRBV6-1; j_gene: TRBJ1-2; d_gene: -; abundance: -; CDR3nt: TGTGCCAGCAGTGAGTTATCAGGGTTTAACTATGGCTACACCTTC; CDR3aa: CASSELSGFNYGYTF
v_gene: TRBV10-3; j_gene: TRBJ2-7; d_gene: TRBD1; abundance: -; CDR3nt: TGTGCCATCAGGGGGACAGACACCTACGAGCAGTACTTC; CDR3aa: CAIRGTDTYEQYF
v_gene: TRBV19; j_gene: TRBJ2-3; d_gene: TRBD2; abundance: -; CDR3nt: TGTGCCAGTAGCGGGAGGGCCCCCAGCACAGATACGCAGTATTTT; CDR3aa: CASSGRAPSTDTQYF
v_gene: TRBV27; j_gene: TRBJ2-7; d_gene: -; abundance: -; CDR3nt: TGTGCCAGCAGAAGTCACAGGGAAGCCTACGAGCAGTACTTC; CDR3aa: CASRSHREAYEQYF
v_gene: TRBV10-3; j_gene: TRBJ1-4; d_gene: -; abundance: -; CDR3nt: TGTGCCATCTCCGAAGTTAGATCAACTAATGAAAAACTGTTTTTT; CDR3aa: CAISEVRSTNEKLFF
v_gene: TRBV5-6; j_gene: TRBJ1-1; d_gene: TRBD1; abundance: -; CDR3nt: TGTGCCAGCAGCTTGACGACAGGGGGCCTGAACACTGAAGCTTTCTTT; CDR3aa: CASSLTTGGLNTEAFF
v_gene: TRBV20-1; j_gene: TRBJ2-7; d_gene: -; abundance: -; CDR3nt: TGCAGTGCTAGTCCCCTTATTTCATCCGCGCTCATATACGAGCAGTACTTC; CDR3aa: CSASPLISSALIYEQYF